This T cell receptor beta chain is drawn from a study of tumor-infiltrating lymphocytes in primary liver carcinoma. Priming with a constant-region primer yielded TCR beta cDNA from 400 to 550 ng total RNA. Three nested multiplex PCR rounds of slightly modified ARM-PCR generated TCR beta libraries. The study ran its first two PCR rounds for approximately 10 cycles each, using TRBV1-TRBV30 forward primers and a C-beta reverse primer. MiXCR, applied by TCRdb to the multiplex PCR reads, yields one record per CDR3 protein. The sample holds 70,000 to 85,000 distinct CDR3 sequences; about 70% are singletons and the top ten take roughly 15%. Per the germline V gene, CDR1 is MNHEY and CDR2 is SVGAGI. The CDR3 has 13 amino acids. Trimming took off 5 bases at V and 7 bases at J, with 14 bases between the two ends. The sample holds a few counts of this clonotype. Investigators took RNA and DNA out together from 20-30 mg of unsorted bulk tissue.

Sequencing was performed on liver tumor tissue from sampling region 4. Indicated subset: tumor region T4, right-lateral pole. The clonotype comes from a woman in her sixties or seventies with primary liver carcinoma and hepatitis B virus infection. The chain has TRBV6-5 and TRBJ1-1, with a tentative D call TRBD1 (6 bases). CDR3 sequence (DNA): TGTGCCAGCAGTAAAAACAGGGAACGTGAAGCTTTCTTT. Protein: CASSKNREREAFF.